These 5 T cell receptor beta chains share one sample of origin, sequenced in a study of blood T cell repertoires in COVID-19. The repertoire was sequenced with immunoSEQ multiplex PCR; TCRdb's copy has only in-frame clones and lacks some. The table records a few hundred thousand clones, over 75% of them present only once. Sequencing input: PBMCs or T cells enriched from blood (not recorded which). These receptors were obtained from a woman aged 40 to 50 with acute COVID-19.

The V call is TRBV4-3, the J call TRBJ2-5; 8 bases are a match to TRBD2. V lost 4 bases, J lost 5 bases, and 15 bases stayed unmatched. The CDR3 has 17 residues. Germline loops: CDR1 LGHNA, CDR2 YSLEER. The CDR3 reads CASSPLLSGSGGETQYF. The CDR3 nucleotides are TGCGCCAGCAGCCCCTTGCTCAGCGGGAGCGGTGGGGAGACCCAGTACTTC.

This rearrangement joins TRBV28 to TRBJ1-4, with D perhaps TRBD1 (6 bases). The CDR3 contains 16 residues. The germline gives CDR1 MDHEN, CDR2 SYDVKM. The V gene lost 3 bases and the J gene lost 8 bases, with 19 bases spanning the gap. The CDR3 reads CASSFPLPGAREKLFF. The CDR3 DNA follows: TGTGCCAGCAGTTTCCCCCTACCAGGGGCACGAGAAAAACTGTTTTTT.

This clone was counted a single time. The rearrangement links TRBV30 to TRBJ1-6, with 8 bases that match TRBD1. Germline loops: CDR1 GTSNPN, CDR2 SVGIG (reference sequence). Trimming cost V 2 bases and J 7 bases; bases outside gene matches: 7. The CDR3 runs to 15 residues. As DNA, the CDR3 is TGTGCCTGGAGTTCACAGGGGGTAAGGAATTCACCCCTCCACTTT. Protein: CAWSSQGVRNSPLHF.

The V gene is TRBV28, the J gene TRBJ2-5; TRBD2 matches 7 bases. The CDR3 has 15 amino acids. CDR1 MDHEN and CDR2 SYDVKM come from the germline V gene. The V and J ends lost 1 base and 4 bases, in that order; junction bases with no gene match: 6. Written as DNA, the CDR3 is TGTGCCAGCAGTTTATACGGGAGGAGGGGAGAGACCCAGTACTTC. Translation gives CASSLYGRRGETQYF.

V gene TRBV6-2 or TRBV6-3 combines with J gene TRBJ1-1, with TRBD1 matching 8 bases. The germline V gene encodes CDR1 MNHEY and CDR2 SVGEGT. With 0 bases clipped from V and 5 bases from J, the junction kept 11 bases outside the gene matches. This CDR3 has 17 amino acids. The CDR3 sequence: CASSYSTRDRFETEAFF. The CDR3 nucleotides read TGTGCCAGCAGTTACTCTACGCGGGACAGGTTTGAGACTGAAGCTTTCTTT.